This TCR beta chain was recovered during a study of blood T cell repertoires in COVID-19. Study background: Samples representing acute and convalescent COVID-19 were sourced from the United States, Italy and Spain. T cells, B-cell-depleted T cells, or PBMCs provided the cDNA or gDNA that served as material.

Under the authors' procedure: Cell counts per sample came from amplifying reference gene primers. Assay: immunoSEQ multiplex PCR; the TCRdb copy retains only in-frame clones and omits some. The V and J calls and the clone size are those of that table, but D and trimming were determined from the DNA. The table includes about 18,000 clones, over 75% detected once. Looked up from germline, CDR1 is MNHEY and CDR2 is SMNVEV (reference sequence). Trimming cost V 0 bases and J 7 bases, with 6 bases left between them. The CDR3 extends over 13 amino acids. Sequencing used peripheral blood. This clonotype was obtained from a man in his forties with active COVID-19. The V gene is TRBV27, the J gene TRBJ2-2; the D is unclear. The CDR3 region has the DNA TGTGCCAGCAGTTTATCGTCTCTCGGGGAGCTGTTTTTT. This sequence encodes CASSLSSLGELFF.